The T cell receptor beta chain described here comes from a study of blood T cell repertoires in COVID-19. Study information: COVID-19 samples collected from the United States, Italy and Spain covered acute and convalescent phases. Sample material is recorded as cDNA or gDNA derived from T cells, B-cell-depleted T cells, or PBMCs.

Authors' processing steps: Amplification from reference gene primers served as the basis for estimated nucleated cell counts. Generated by immunoSEQ multiplex PCR, the TCRdb table keeps only in-frame clones and is missing some. V and J calls and clone size come straight from that table; D and trimming were deduced from the DNA. Among around 170,000 clones listed, roughly nine tenths were seen once. CDR3 size: 13 residues. CDR1 and CDR2 from the germline V gene are SQVTM and ANQGSEA. The ends were cut back, 7 bases at V and 1 base at J, with 13 bases in the middle. This chain joins TRBV29-1 and TRBJ1-1; the D is unclear. This TCR was recovered from a woman between 65 and 79 years old with acute or convalescent COVID-19. The sample was peripheral blood. This CDR3 reads CSATQQQNTEAFF. DNA for the CDR3: TGCAGCGCAACCCAACAACAGAACACTGAAGCTTTCTTT.